This T cell receptor beta chain was profiled in a study of vaccination and CD4 T cells after COVID-19. The overall study: In the convalescent cohort, there were six males and four females, two of them Hispanic. Study-level results: SARS-CoV-2-reactive clonotype medians increased from approximately 21 to 40, not significantly.

Germline values: CDR1 SGHTA, CDR2 FQGTGA. The ends lost 5 bases at V and 7 bases at J; junction bases unmatched: 9. There are 15 residues in the CDR3. The Oncomine TCR Beta short-read assay generated sequence data from the DNA of cultured CD4+ T cells. Each CDR3 protein gets one entry after TCRdb re-called the PCR reads with MiXCR. Among some 9,600 distinct CDR3 sequences listed, 50% to 70% were seen once. This clonotype appeared a few times. As yet, its antigen is unknown. Noted treatment: approximately nine-day PBMC culture with coronavirus spike peptide pools or control peptides (ViraFEST assay). Via ViraFEST, peptide pools expanded antigen-specific T cells before TCR sequencing.

The origin of this receptor is a human donor who had recovered from COVID-19. The sequencing sample was made of CD4+ T cells from blood, cultured in vitro. The chain is built from TRBV7-3 and TRBJ1-2, with 11 bases identical to TRBD1. The CDR3: CASSPSPDRGLGYTF. The DNA of the CDR3 is TGTGCCAGCAGCCCCTCACCGGACAGGGGGCTTGGCTACACCTTC.